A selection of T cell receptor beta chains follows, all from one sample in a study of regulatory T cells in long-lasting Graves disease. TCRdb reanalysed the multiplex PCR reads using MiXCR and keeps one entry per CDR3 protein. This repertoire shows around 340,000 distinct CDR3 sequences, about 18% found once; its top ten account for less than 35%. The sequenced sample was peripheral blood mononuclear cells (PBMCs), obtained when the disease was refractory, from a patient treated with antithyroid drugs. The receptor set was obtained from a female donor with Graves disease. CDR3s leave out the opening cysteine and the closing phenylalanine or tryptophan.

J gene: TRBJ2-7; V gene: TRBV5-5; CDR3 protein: ASSKPGLAGEQY
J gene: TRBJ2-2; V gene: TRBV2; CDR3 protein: ASSDSSRGGTGELF
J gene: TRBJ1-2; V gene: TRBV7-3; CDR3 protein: ASSPGGGSGGYT
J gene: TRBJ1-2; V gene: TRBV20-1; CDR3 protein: SANDRNYGYT
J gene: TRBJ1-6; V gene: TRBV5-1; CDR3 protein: ASSLLGIEGSPLH
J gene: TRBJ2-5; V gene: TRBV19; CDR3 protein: ASSVGGLKETQY
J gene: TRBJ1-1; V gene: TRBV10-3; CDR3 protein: AISDLSGTEAF
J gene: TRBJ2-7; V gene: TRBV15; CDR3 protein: ATSRVPGGQTYEQY
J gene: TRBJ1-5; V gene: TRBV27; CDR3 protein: ASSLPRGPQH
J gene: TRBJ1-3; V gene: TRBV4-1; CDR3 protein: ASSQGGGGKDTIY
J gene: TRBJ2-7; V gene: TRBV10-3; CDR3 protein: AINSELAGPYEQY
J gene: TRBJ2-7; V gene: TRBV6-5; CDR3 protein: VSSFSGSSYEQY
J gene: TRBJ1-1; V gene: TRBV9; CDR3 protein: ASSPRTSFTEAF
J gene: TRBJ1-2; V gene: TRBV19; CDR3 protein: ASTPSIGYGYT
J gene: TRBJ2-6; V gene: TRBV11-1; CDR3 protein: ASSLDKRRDRSSGANVLT
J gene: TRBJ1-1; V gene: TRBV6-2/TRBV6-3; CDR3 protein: ASSYLTGNTEAF
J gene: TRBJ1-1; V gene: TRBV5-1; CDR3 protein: ASSLLQGRNTEAF
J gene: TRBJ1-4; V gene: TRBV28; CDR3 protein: ASSLQGEKEKLF
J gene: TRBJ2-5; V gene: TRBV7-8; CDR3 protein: AGSLGETQY
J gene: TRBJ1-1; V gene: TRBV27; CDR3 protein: ASSSLEGTTEAF
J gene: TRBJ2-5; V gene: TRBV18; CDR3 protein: ASSPPNEPKTQY
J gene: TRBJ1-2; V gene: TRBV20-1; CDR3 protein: SAPNRDRGNGYT
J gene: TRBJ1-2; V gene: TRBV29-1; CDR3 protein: SVEGRLQGEEYGYT
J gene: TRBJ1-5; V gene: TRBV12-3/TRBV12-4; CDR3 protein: ASSYGQGGDQPQH
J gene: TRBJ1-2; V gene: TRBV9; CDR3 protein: ASSLDRGGYGYT
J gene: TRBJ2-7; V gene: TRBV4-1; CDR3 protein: ASSQAILSSRGNEQY